These 18 T cell receptor beta chains were all obtained from the same sample, sequenced in a study of blood T cell repertoires in COVID-19. Libraries were prepared by immunoSEQ multiplex PCR; TCRdb keeps only in-frame clonotypes and omits some of them. The repertoire consists of fewer than 350,000 clones, with approximately 87% occurring once and the leading ten covering 10% to 15%. The source material was peripheral blood. The receptors originated from a woman between 25 and 40 years old with COVID-19, enrolled during active disease.

This chain uses TRBV6-5 with TRBJ2-2; 9 bases are a match to TRBD2. CDR1 is MNHEY, CDR2 SVGAGI, per germline. V dropped 4 bases and J dropped 5; count of bases not matched to a gene: 2. The CDR3 has 14 residues. The CDR3: CASSWTSETGELFF. CDR3 bases: TGTGCCAGCAGTTGGACTAGCGAGACCGGGGAGCTGTTTTTT.

V and J are TRBV7-5 and TRBJ2-1; TRBD1, the table's D call, lacks a check against the DNA. TRBV7-5 is designated a pseudogene. The CDR3 contains 13 residues. CDR3 sequence reads: CVRSLTGGDEQFF. The CDR3, as DNA: TGTGTCAGAAGCTTAACAGGGGGCGATGAGCAGTTCTTC.

The CDR3: CASSRGISPLHF. The CDR3 nucleotides read TGTGCCAGTTCAAGGGGCATCTCACCCCTCCACTTT. The V gene is TRBV19, the J gene TRBJ1-6, with a tentative D call TRBD1 (5 bases). Per the germline V gene, CDR1 is LNHDA and CDR2 is SQIVND (reference sequence). The ends were cut back, 8 bases at V and 10 bases at J, with 12 bases in the middle. CDR3 length equals 12 residues.

This chain connects TRBV6-5 to TRBJ2-3, with 7 nucleotides matching TRBD1. J was trimmed by 1 base and V by 0 bases; bases with no gene match: 1. There are 15 residues in the CDR3. Germline values: CDR1 MNHEY, CDR2 SVGAGI. CDR3 in DNA: TGTGCCAGCAGTTACTCAGGGGGCGGCACAGATACGCAGTATTTT. It is translated as CASSYSGGGTDTQYF.

The J gene is TRBJ2-5, the V gene TRBV19, with 7 bases fitting TRBD2. The CDR3 is 13 amino acids. The germline V gene has CDR1 LNHDA and CDR2 SQIVND (reference sequence). V dropped 2 bases and J dropped 5; count of bases not matched to a gene: 2. The CDR3 is CASSINGGETQYF. The DNA of the CDR3 is TGTGCCAGTAGTATAAACGGGGGGGAGACCCAGTACTTC.

This chain uses TRBV5-6 with TRBJ2-3, with D hard to call. The CDR3 loop spans 14 amino acids. From germline, CDR1 is SGHDT and CDR2 YYEEEE. Trimming cost V 1 base and J 6 bases, with 12 bases left between them. CDR3: CASSLRATWDTQYF. CDR3 DNA sequence: TGTGCCAGCAGCTTGAGAGCGACCTGGGATACGCAGTATTTT. Variable domain in full (rest from reference TRBV5-6 and TRBJ2-3): DAGVTQSPTHLIKTRGQQVTLRCSPKSGHDTVSWYQQALGQGPQFIFQYYEEEERQRGNFPDRFSGHQFPNYSSELNVNALLLGDSALYLCASSLRATWDTQYFGPGTRLTVL.

A few counts support this clone. The CDR3 reads CASSRGTGDRGLGYTF. The CDR3 DNA is TGTGCCAGCAGCCGAGGAACCGGCGACAGGGGGCTTGGCTACACCTTC. The chain recombines TRBV3-1 (or the pseudogene TRBV3-2) with TRBJ1-2; 10 bases are a match to TRBD1. Trimming removed 4 bases from V and 7 bases from J; junction bases left unmatched: 12. The germline V gene encodes CDR1 LGHDT and CDR2 YNNKEL (reference sequence). This CDR3 is built from 16 residues.

This chain uses TRBV5-4 with TRBJ1-3; 8 bases fit TRBD1. V gave up 4 bases and J gave up 2 bases; unmatched junction bases: 8. CDR1 and CDR2 from the germline V gene are SGHNT and YYREEE (reference sequence). The length of the CDR3 is 16 residues. CDR3 region: CASSTDRVRTGNTIYF. CDR3 nucleotides: TGTGCCAGCAGCACGGACAGGGTCCGGACTGGAAACACCATATATTTT.

V gene TRBV7-2 combines with J gene TRBJ2-2, with D tentatively TRBD2 (5 bases). This CDR3 comprises 17 residues. CDR1 SGHTA and CDR2 FQGNSA come from the germline V gene. V was shortened by 4 bases and J by 2 bases, with 17 bases between the two germline ends. The CDR3 region has the DNA TGTGCCAGCAGCTATGCCCTGCTAGCTCGAAACACCGGGGAGCTGTTTTTT. Its translation is CASSYALLARNTGELFF.

J is TRBJ2-3 and V is TRBV5-4, with 7 bases that match TRBD2. The CDR3 runs 13 residues. The junction had 5 bases not matched to a gene; V was cut back by 0 bases and J by 10 bases. Germline lookup yields CDR1 SGHNT and CDR2 YYREEE (reference sequence). The CDR3 loop reads CASSLALGGAQYF. The CDR3 bases are TGTGCCAGCAGCTTGGCTTTGGGGGGGGCGCAGTATTTT. Full variable domain (remainder filled in from reference TRBV5-4 and TRBJ2-3): ETGVTQSPTHLIKTRGQQVTLRCSSQSGHNTVSWYQQALGQGPQFIFQYYREEENGRGNFPPRFSGLQFPNYSSELNVNALELDDSALYLCASSLALGGAQYFGPGTRLTVL.

The CDR3 here is CSDTLAGADNEQFF. The CDR3 DNA is TGCAGCGATACACTAGCGGGGGCAGACAATGAGCAGTTCTTC. The chain uses TRBV29-1 and TRBJ2-1, with TRBD2 identical over 11 bases. This CDR3 has 14 amino acids. Germline CDR1 reads SQVTM; CDR2 reads ANQGSEA. V dropped 7 bases and J dropped 5; count of bases not matched to a gene: 7.

This clone was detected only once. The CDR3 is CAWSSRDRGRYEQYF. The CDR3 DNA reads as TGTGCCTGGAGTTCACGGGACAGGGGGCGTTACGAGCAGTACTTC. This chain joins TRBV30 and TRBJ2-7, with 12 nucleotides matching TRBD1. J was trimmed by 4 bases and V by 2 bases; bases with no gene match: 6. CDR3 size: 15 residues. Germline CDR1 reads GTSNPN; CDR2 reads SVGIG (reference sequence).

V usage is TRBV13 and J usage is TRBJ2-2, with 8 bases that match TRBD1. The J segment lost 5 bases and the V segment lost 6 bases, leaving 14 bases of the junction unmatched. CDR1 is PRHDT and CDR2 is FYEKMQ in the germline V gene (reference sequence). This CDR3 has 17 residues. CDR3 protein: CASSHTTDREDTGELFF. The DNA of the CDR3 is TGTGCCAGCAGTCATACGACGGACAGGGAGGATACCGGGGAGCTGTTTTTT.

The chain combines TRBV5-1 with TRBJ2-7, with TRBD2 identical over 10 bases. The CDR3 totals 18 residues. J gave up 9 bases and V 4 bases, and 22 bases lay outside the gene matches. Germline values: CDR1 SGHRS, CDR2 YFSETQ. The CDR3 DNA follows: TGCGCCAGCAGCACCGGACAGGGAAACAAGCGGGGGGGCTTATGGCAGTACTTC. Translated, it gives CASSTGQGNKRGGLWQYF.

The CDR3 loop reads CASTPGGHGNTIYF. The CDR3 DNA reads as TGCGCCAGCACCCCCGGGGGGCATGGAAACACCATATATTTT. The V gene is TRBV23-1, the J gene TRBJ1-3, with D possibly matching TRBD1 (6 bases). TRBV23-1 is annotated as an ORF whose role is uncertain. This CDR3 is built from 14 residues. Trimming removed 7 bases from V and 3 bases from J, with 13 bases in between.

This clone was counted only a few times. The rearrangement links TRBV12-1 to TRBJ1-6; TRBD1, the table's D call, lacks a check against the DNA. TRBV12-1 is classified as a pseudogene. This CDR3 contains 14 residues. CDR3 loop: CASRPTEKYSPLHF. The DNA for the CDR3 is TGTGCCAGCAGGCCGACAGAGAAATACTCACCCCTCCACTTT.

This chain uses TRBV10-3 with TRBJ2-7, with D perhaps TRBD2 (5 bases). Per the germline V gene, CDR1 is ENHRY and CDR2 is SYGVKD. The CDR3 is made up of 15 amino acids. Trimming left V 4 bases short and J 0 bases short, with 13 bases between. The DNA for the CDR3 is TGTGCCATCAGTGTAGGACTTTCTTTCTCCTACGAGCAGTACTTC. This gives the protein CAISVGLSFSYEQYF.

In its sample, this clone was seen a few times. The chain links TRBV7-9 to TRBJ1-1; 8 bases line up with TRBD1. The germline CDR1 and CDR2 sequences are SEHNR and FQNEAQ (reference sequence). The V gene end was trimmed by 5 bases and the J gene end by 6 bases; junction bases not matched to a gene: 5. This CDR3 region has 13 residues. The CDR3 loop reads CASSEAGGPEAFF. The DNA for the CDR3 is TGTGCCAGCAGCGAAGCAGGGGGCCCTGAAGCTTTCTTT.